The 21 T cell receptor beta chains presented below share a single source sample, sequenced in a study of OX40 agonist ivuxolimab in advanced cancers. The repertoire was sequenced with immunoSEQ multiplex PCR; TCRdb's copy has only in-frame clones and lacks some. The table shows tens of thousands of clones, with roughly 80% occurring only once. The sample was CD4+ or CD8+ T cells sorted from blood, taken in a trial of the OX40 agonist ivuxolimab. These receptors all come from an adult with an advanced solid tumor such as melanoma, head and neck, liver or kidney cancer.

The chain joins TRBV6-5 to TRBJ2-3; D is uncertain. Looked up from germline, CDR1 is MNHEY and CDR2 is SVGAGI. The V and J ends lost 6 bases and 4 bases respectively, with 17 bases between them. This CDR3 has 15 amino acids. The CDR3 reads CASSLRPTGADTQYF. In nucleotides, the CDR3 is TGTGCCAGCAGCCTACGACCGACCGGCGCAGATACGCAGTATTTT.

This rearrangement joins TRBV2 to TRBJ1-2, with a possible D match to TRBD1 (5 bases). This CDR3 has 17 amino acids. The germline V gene has CDR1 SNHLY and CDR2 FYNNEI. The V and J ends lost 6 bases and 7 bases respectively, with 27 bases between them. The CDR3 nucleotides read TGTGCCAGCAGGGGAACGACCGGGACTGCATTTTTGGGTGGCTACACCTTC. This encodes CASRGTTGTAFLGGYTF.

This chain joins TRBV29-1 and TRBJ2-6; D remains ambiguous. This CDR3 is built from 13 residues. Germline V gene sequence: CDR1 SQVTM, CDR2 ANQGSEA. Trimming removed 5 bases at V and 0 bases at J, with 5 bases between. The CDR3 sequence: CSVSGSGANVLTF. DNA for the CDR3: TGCAGCGTTTCAGGCTCTGGGGCCAACGTCCTGACTTTC. Drawing the rest from reference TRBV29-1 and TRBJ2-6, the complete variable domain is SAVISQKPSRDICQRGTSLTIQCQVDSQVTMMFWYRQQPGQSLTLIATANQGSEATYESGFVIDKFPISRPNLTFSTLTVSNMSPEDSSIYLCSVSGSGANVLTFGAGSRLTVL.

Comments on this clone: Other DNA sequences from this sample encode an identical CDR3 as well. V gene TRBV18 combines with J gene TRBJ2-7; D possibly uses TRBD1 or TRBD2 (5 bases each). Germline values: CDR1 KGHSH, CDR2 LQKENI. This CDR3 has 13 amino acids. Trimming removed 2 bases from V and 0 bases from J, with 5 bases in between. CDR3 region: CASSPGGSYEQYV. CDR3 coding DNA: TGTGCCAGCTCACCAGGGGGCTCCTACGAGCAGTACGTC.

V is TRBV5-1 and J is TRBJ2-1; TRBD2 might be the D (5 bases). The germline V gene encodes CDR1 SGHRS and CDR2 YFSETQ. V dropped 3 bases and J dropped 7 bases, with 14 bases sitting between them. The CDR3 is made up of 14 amino acids. The CDR3 region is CASSSRLAENEQFF. The CDR3 coding sequence is TGCGCCAGCAGCTCTCGGCTAGCTGAGAATGAGCAGTTCTTC.

This chain links TRBV18 with TRBJ1-2, with D unclear. Germline loops: CDR1 KGHSH, CDR2 LQKENI. This CDR3 has 14 amino acids. Trimming left V 5 bases short and J 3 bases short, with 13 bases between. Here the CDR3 DNA reads TGTGCCAGCTCATCCCTCTCGGACCACTATGGCTACACCTTC. This sequence encodes CASSSLSDHYGYTF. Drawing the rest from reference TRBV18 and TRBJ1-2, the complete variable domain is NAGVMQNPRHLVRRRGQEARLRCSPMKGHSHVYWYRQLPEEGLKFMVYLQKENIIDESGMPKERFSAEFPKEGPSILRIQQVVRGDSAAYFCASSSLSDHYGYTFGSGTRLTVV.

This clone occurred a few times. V gene TRBV4-3 combines with J gene TRBJ2-1, with TRBD2 as a possible D gene (7 bases). CDR3 length: 14 amino acids. CDR1 LGHNA and CDR2 YSLEER come from the germline V gene. The V end was cut by 0 bases, the J end by 9 bases, with 12 bases between. CDR3 DNA: TGCGCCAGCAGCCAAGAGGCGGGGGCGAGTGAGCAGTTCTTC. Translating it yields CASSQEAGASEQFF.

The genes are TRBV19 and TRBJ2-5, with 10 bases aligning to TRBD2. V shed 8 bases, J shed 1 base, and the junction held 7 bases outside the gene matches. This CDR3 has 15 amino acids. The germline gives CDR1 LNHDA, CDR2 SQIVND (reference sequence). The DNA for the CDR3 is TGTGCCAGTTCCAGCGGGAGGGCTCGCCAAGAGACCCAGTACTTC. Translated, it gives CASSSGRARQETQYF.

The chain couples TRBV5-4 to TRBJ2-7; no clear D. Germline assignment: CDR1 SGHNT and CDR2 YYREEE (reference sequence). Trimming cost V 0 bases and J 6 bases, with 4 bases left between them. The CDR3 runs to 11 residues. The CDR3 sequence is CASSLDAEQYV. The CDR3 coding sequence is TGTGCCAGCAGCTTGGATGCCGAGCAGTACGTC.

This chain connects TRBV29-1 to TRBJ2-3; D possibly corresponds to TRBD2 (7 bases). The germline gives CDR1 SQVTM, CDR2 ANQGSEA. The V end lost 5 bases, the J end lost 1 base, and 16 bases lay between the germline ends. This CDR3 has 15 residues. The CDR3 nucleotides are TGCAGCGTTCTTGGGGGGCTAGCGGGCACAGATACGCAGTATTTT. Protein sequence: CSVLGGLAGTDTQYF.

V gene TRBV7-9 combines with J gene TRBJ2-7, with TRBD1 as a possible D gene (5 bases). Germline CDR1 reads SEHNR; CDR2 reads FQNEAQ (reference sequence). The CDR3 sequence is 15 residues long. V lost 1 base, J lost 2 bases, and 12 bases lay in between. The DNA of the CDR3 is TGTGCCAGCAGCTTAGAGGCAGGGCCCCCCTACGAGCAGTACGTC. It specifies CASSLEAGPPYEQYV.

The chain has TRBV11-3 and TRBJ2-1, with 12 bases identical to TRBD2. V gave up 1 base and J gave up 3 bases; unmatched junction bases: 4. Germline V lookup: CDR1 SGHNT, CDR2 YENEEA. The CDR3 is made up of 17 amino acids. The CDR3 bases are TGTGCCAGCAGCTTAGCCCGGACTAGCGGGATCTACAATGAGCAGTTCTTC. It codes for CASSLARTSGIYNEQFF. The whole variable domain, filled in from reference TRBV11-3 and TRBJ2-1, reads EAGVVQSPRYKIIEKKQPVAFWCNPISGHNTLYWYLQNLGQGPELLIRYENEEAVDDSQLPKDRFSAERLKGVDSTLKIQPAELGDSAVYLCASSLARTSGIYNEQFFGPGTRLTVL.

This clone was detected only once. The J gene is TRBJ1-1, the V gene TRBV11-2; D uncertain. Germline CDR1 is SGHAT and CDR2 is FQNNGV. This CDR3 is 13 amino acids long. Trimming took off 1 base at V and 4 bases at J, with 7 bases between the two ends. CDR3 nucleotide sequence: TGTGCCAGCAGCTTAGCGACGACCACTGAAGCTTTCTTT. It specifies CASSLATTTEAFF.

CDR3 region: CASSLGFTDTQYF. The CDR3 DNA follows: TGTGCCAGCAGCCTGGGCTTCACAGATACGCAGTATTTT. The chain joins TRBV7-9 to TRBJ2-3; D remains unclear. Germline loops: CDR1 SEHNR, CDR2 FQNEAQ (reference sequence). The V end lost 5 bases, the J end lost 2 bases, and 8 bases lay between the germline ends. The CDR3 loop spans 13 amino acids.

This sequence joins TRBV18 and TRBJ1-4, with 9 bases fitting TRBD1. Trimming cost V 5 bases and J 3 bases; bases outside gene matches: 4. Germline V gene sequence: CDR1 KGHSH, CDR2 LQKENI. This CDR3 is 15 amino acids long. The CDR3 sequence is CASSGQGPSNEKLFF. CDR3 DNA sequence: TGTGCCAGCTCAGGACAGGGGCCGTCTAATGAAAAACTGTTTTTT.

This clone has only a few counts. The V gene is TRBV29-1, the J gene TRBJ2-3; D ambiguous. The CDR3 covers 13 residues. V dropped 7 bases and J dropped 4 bases, with 15 bases sitting between them. Germline V CDR1 and CDR2: SQVTM, ANQGSEA. CDR3 DNA: TGCAGCGCAGAAGGGCCGGGCGCAGATACGCAGTATTTT. This gives the protein CSAEGPGADTQYF.

This clone was counted between two and nine times. The chain is built from TRBV9 and TRBJ1-1; TRBD1 aligns across 7 bases. In germline, CDR1 is SGDLS, CDR2 YYNGEE. The CDR3 is 14 amino acids. V was pared by 3 bases and J by 2 bases, with 4 bases of the junction left unmatched. The CDR3: CASSARDRNTEAFF. For the CDR3, the DNA is TGTGCCAGCAGCGCGAGGGACAGAAACACTGAAGCTTTCTTT.

The V call is TRBV2, the J call TRBJ1-1; TRBD1 agrees at 7 bases. This CDR3 has 12 residues. V lost 6 bases and J lost 14; bases outside the gene matches: 12. Germline V lookup: CDR1 SNHLY, CDR2 FYNNEI. CDR3 DNA sequence: TGTGCCAGCAGCGCGGACAGGATTAGGGAGTTCTTT. Its protein product is CASSADRIREFF. The full variable domain, its missing parts supplied by reference TRBV2 and TRBJ1-1, is EPEVTQTPSHQVTQMGQEVILRCVPISNHLYFYWYRQILGQKVEFLVSFYNNEISEKSEIFDDQFSVERPDGSNFTLKIRSTKLEDSAMYFCASSADRIREFFGQGTRLTVV.

The table lists this clone with a few counts. This chain connects TRBV10-3 to TRBJ1-1; D call uncertain. The CDR3 extends over 13 amino acids. Deletions cut 5 bases from V and 5 bases from J, with 12 bases between. Germline CDR1 ENHRY, CDR2 SYGVKD. The CDR3 is CAISSASGTEAFF. In nucleotides, the CDR3 is TGTGCCATCAGTAGCGCGTCGGGGACTGAAGCTTTCTTT.

This clone was recorded once. The V call is TRBV7-2, the J call TRBJ2-7; D ambiguous. CDR1 and CDR2 from the germline V gene are SGHTA and FQGNSA. The germline V and J ends were trimmed by 1 base and 3 bases, with 10 bases remaining between them. CDR3 length equals 14 residues. CDR3 DNA: TGTGCCAGCAGCTTAGAAGCCACCGGCTACGAGCAGTACTTC. This gives the protein CASSLEATGYEQYF.

The V and J genes are TRBV13 and TRBJ1-1; D is unclear. V dropped 1 base and J dropped 5 bases, with 11 bases sitting between them. This CDR3 spans 14 amino acids. The germline V gene has CDR1 PRHDT and CDR2 FYEKMQ (reference sequence). CDR3 amino acids: CASSLEAGGTEAFF. Written as DNA, the CDR3 is TGTGCCAGCAGCTTAGAGGCGGGTGGGACTGAAGCTTTCTTT.